A selection of T cell receptor beta chains follows, all from one sample in a study of PD-1 blockade in classical Hodgkin lymphoma. Here immunoSEQ multiplex PCR was the method, and the copy in TCRdb shows in-frame clones only, minus some. The sample yields 6,500 to 9,500 clones, roughly 82% seen once. The sample here was peripheral blood mononuclear cells (PBMCs), taken before the fourth cycle of nivolumab. The receptors here all came from a human donor with classical Hodgkin lymphoma. Both conserved end residues are part of each CDR3. The D gene is left open where the match is weak. For some rows the clone size is stated as once, few or many, or as a class when expanded; others skip it.

d_call	v_call	clone_size	j_call	cdr3_aa	cdr3_nt
-	TRBV7-9	-	TRBJ1-2	CASSISEQPTGYGYTF	TGTGCCAGCAGCATTTCGGAACAGCCGACGGGTTATGGCTACACCTTC
TRBD1	TRBV27	-	TRBJ2-3	CASTPTGAVRGTQYF	TGTGCCAGCACCCCTACAGGGGCGGTCCGAGGTACGCAGTATTTT
-	TRBV6-5	-	TRBJ1-1	CASSYNYPGEAFF	TGTGCCAGCAGTTACAATTATCCAGGGGAAGCTTTCTTT
-	TRBV7-9	-	TRBJ2-3	CASSLVRGTDTQYF	TGTGCCAGCAGCTTAGTTAGGGGCACAGATACGCAGTATTTT
-	TRBV5-6	-	TRBJ1-2	CASSLNRALYGYTF	TGTGCCAGCAGCTTGAACAGAGCATTGTATGGCTACACCTTC
-	TRBV2	-	TRBJ2-4	CASSAIERNIQYF	TGTGCCAGCAGCGCTATAGAGAGAAACATTCAGTACTTC
TRBD1	TRBV5-1	-	TRBJ1-5	CASSLDGQGNQPQHF	TGCGCCAGCAGCTTGGACGGACAGGGGAATCAGCCCCAGCATTTT
-	TRBV9	-	TRBJ1-2	CASSVRQYPPNFGYTF	TGTGCCAGCAGCGTAAGACAGTACCCACCGAACTTTGGCTACACCTTC
TRBD2	TRBV7-2	-	TRBJ2-7	CASSPGGGGGGNEQYF	TGTGCCAGCAGCCCCGGCGGGGGCGGGGGGGGTAACGAGCAGTACTTC
TRBD2	TRBV13	-	TRBJ2-3	CASSSLAGAFTDTQYF	TGTGCCAGCAGCTCACTAGCGGGGGCTTTCACAGATACGCAGTATTTT
-	TRBV18	-	TRBJ2-1	CASSPPTNEQFF	TGTGCCAGCTCACCACCGACGAATGAGCAGTTCTTC
TRBD2	TRBV7-6	-	TRBJ2-5	CASSLSSGGLSKETQYF	TGTGCCAGCAGCTTGTCTAGCGGGGGCTTAAGTAAAGAGACCCAGTACTTC
TRBD1	TRBV25-1	-	TRBJ1-1	CASNRQGAATEAFF	TGTGCCAGCAACAGACAGGGGGCAGCCACTGAAGCTTTCTTT
-	TRBV6-5	-	TRBJ2-3	CASSYVGAAAQYF	TGTGCCAGCAGTTACGTTGGGGCTGCTGCGCAGTATTTT
-	TRBV6-5	-	TRBJ1-4	CASSYAYGPRLGKLFF	TGTGCCAGCAGTTACGCATACGGCCCTCGGCTGGGAAAACTGTTTTTT
-	TRBV18	-	TRBJ1-4	CASSRGLESEKLFF	TGTGCCAGCTCTCGGGGCCTCGAAAGTGAAAAACTGTTTTTT
TRBD2	TRBV27	once	TRBJ2-2	CASTWEGPMGAGELFF	TGTGCCAGCACTTGGGAGGGCCCCATGGGGGCCGGGGAGCTGTTTTTT
-	TRBV11-2	-	TRBJ2-3	CASSPPGLVTDTQYF	TGTGCCAGCAGCCCGCCGGGACTTGTCACAGATACGCAGTATTTT
-	TRBV11-2	once	TRBJ2-7	CASSPDSYEQYF	TGTGCCAGCAGCCCGGACAGTTACGAGCAGTACTTC
-	TRBV7-2	-	TRBJ2-1	CASSRDLGPYNEQFF	TGTGCCAGCAGCCGGGACCTAGGACCCTACAATGAGCAGTTCTTC
-	TRBV7-9	-	TRBJ1-4	CASSLNQGFGEKLFF	TGTGCCAGCAGCTTAAACCAGGGGTTCGGTGAAAAACTGTTTTTT
-	TRBV6-5	-	TRBJ1-1	CASREGRSTEAFF	TGTGCCAGCAGAGAGGGGAGGAGCACTGAAGCTTTCTTT